A selection of T cell receptor beta chains follows, all from one sample in a study of T cell responses to AZD1222 COVID-19 vaccine. Using immunoSEQ multiplex PCR, the repertoire was profiled, and TCRdb retains in-frame clones only, with some absent. The data contain about 100,000 clones, roughly nine tenths of them seen just once; the ten biggest clones take up 15% to 20%. The sample here was peripheral blood, taken on day 0 of AZD1222 vaccination. Receptors were obtained from an adult in good health. Both conserved end residues are part of each CDR3. The D gene is left open where the match is weak. Rows give clone size only sometimes, using once, few, many, or a class for an expanded clone.

j_call	clone_size	v_call	d_call	cdr3_nt	cdr3_aa
TRBJ1-5	once	TRBV5-3	.	TGTGCCAGAAGCTTGTTCGTCCGAATCTATCAGCCCCAGCATTTT	CARSLFVRIYQPQHF
TRBJ1-2	once	TRBV6-5	TRBD1	TGTGCCAGCATCCGATCACAACAGGGGCAGTATGGCTACACCTTC	CASIRSQQGQYGYTF
TRBJ1-2	.	TRBV19	TRBD1	TGTGCCAGTAGGAGGGGACAGGAGCAGGGCTACACCTTC	CASRRGQEQGYTF
TRBJ1-2	.	TRBV7-8	TRBD1	TGTGCCAGCAGCTTACGTCAGGGGGAGGGCTACACCTTC	CASSLRQGEGYTF
TRBJ1-2	.	TRBV28	.	TGTGCCAGCAGTTTACCCTTGGACCGTAGGTGGCTTAGTAGCTATGGCTACACCTTC	CASSLPLDRRWLSSYGYTF
TRBJ1-1	.	TRBV7-3	.	TGTGCCAGCAGCCCAAGGCCTACCTGGGACACTGAAGCTTTCTTT	CASSPRPTWDTEAFF
TRBJ2-7	.	TRBV9	TRBD2	TGTGCCAGCAGCGCCAGACTAGCCTCCTACGAGCAGTACTTC	CASSARLASYEQYF
TRBJ2-1	.	TRBV7-2	.	TGTGCCAGCAGCTTAGAAAGGACTAAGCAGTTCTTC	CASSLERTKQFF
TRBJ1-2	.	TRBV2	.	TGTGCCAGCACTTCCCAGGGGAGTTGGCTTGGTAGATATGGCTACACCTTC	CASTSQGSWLGRYGYTF
TRBJ2-2	.	TRBV5-1	.	TGCGCCAGCAGCTTGACAGCCTTTGGCACCGGGGAGCTGTTTTTT	CASSLTAFGTGELFF
TRBJ1-1	.	TRBV7-6	.	TGTGCCAGCAGCTTAACCCACCTTTCAACTGAAGCTTTCTTT	CASSLTHLSTEAFF
TRBJ2-3	.	TRBV7-8	TRBD2	TGTGCCAGCAGCTTTCGACTAGCGGCACGGCCTGCAGATACGCAGTATTTT	CASSFRLAARPADTQYF
TRBJ1-2	.	TRBV9	TRBD1	TGTGCCAGCAGCGTAGGGACGACAGGGGGCCAGGGCTACACCTTC	CASSVGTTGGQGYTF
TRBJ1-2	.	TRBV28	.	TGTGCCAGCAGTTTATCCGGCCGGGGGCCAACTAACTATGGCTACACCTTC	CASSLSGRGPTNYGYTF
TRBJ2-2	.	TRBV5-1	TRBD1	TGCGCCAGCAGCTTTACGGGACAGTACACCGGGGAGCTGTTTTTT	CASSFTGQYTGELFF
TRBJ2-7	.	TRBV5-5	TRBD1	TGTGCCAGCAGCCTGACAGGGGCCTTATCCGCGAACTCCTACGAGCAGTACTTC	CASSLTGALSANSYEQYF
TRBJ2-7	.	TRBV5-1	TRBD2	TGCGCCAGCAGCATAAGCGGGGCCGCTTACGAGCAGTACTTC	CASSISGAAYEQYF
TRBJ2-5	.	TRBV4-1	TRBD2	TGCGCCAGCAGTCCCACCTGGAGCGGGAGGGAGACCCAGTACTTC	CASSPTWSGRETQYF
TRBJ2-7	.	TRBV10-2	.	TGCGCCAGCACCCCAGGGGTGGCGGGATCCTACGAGCAGTACTTC	CASTPGVAGSYEQYF
TRBJ1-1	.	TRBV30	.	TGTGCCTGGAGTATGAGCCGGGGTGAAGCTTTCTTT	CAWSMSRGEAFF
TRBJ2-1	.	TRBV9	TRBD2	TGTGCCAGCAGCTCCCTCGGGCCGGCGGGGGGCAATGAGCAGTTCTTC	CASSSLGPAGGNEQFF
TRBJ2-3	.	TRBV5-8	TRBD2	TGTGCCAGCAGCTTGGTTCGGGCTAGCGGGAGTTGGGATACGCAGTATTTT	CASSLVRASGSWDTQYF
TRBJ1-5	.	TRBV7-9	.	TGTGCCAGCAGCTACCTCGGCCCCGGAGATGGCAATCAGCCCCAGCATTTT	CASSYLGPGDGNQPQHF
TRBJ2-3	.	TRBV7-2	.	TGTGCCAGCAGCCCGTGGGCAGCCCGGCCAGATACGCAGTATTTT	CASSPWAARPDTQYF
TRBJ1-2	.	TRBV28	.	TGTGCCAGCAGCAACATGGGCGGGTCTGGCTACACCTTC	CASSNMGGSGYTF
TRBJ2-7	few	TRBV24-1	TRBD1	TGTGCCACCAGTGATCCCGGACAGGGTTCCTACGAGCAGTACTTC	CATSDPGQGSYEQYF
TRBJ1-6	.	TRBV14	.	TGTGCCAGCAGCATAGTGGGCCGATCACCCCTCCACTTT	CASSIVGRSPLHF
TRBJ1-4	once	TRBV12-3/TRBV12-4	.	TGTGCCAGCAGGCGCGGGGGAAGTGAAAAACTGTTTTTT	CASRRGGSEKLFF
TRBJ2-1	.	TRBV7-7	TRBD1	TGTGCCAGCAGCCCGGGACAGGGCATCTCCTGGGAGCAGTTCTTC	CASSPGQGISWEQFF
TRBJ1-1	.	TRBV11-1	.	TGTGCCAGCCGCCAGTTAGGGGCCCCCTGGGCTTTCTTT	CASRQLGAPWAFF
TRBJ2-3	.	TRBV4-1	TRBD1	TGCGCCAGCAGTTTACGACAGGGGCAGGGAGATACGCAGTATTTT	CASSLRQGQGDTQYF
TRBJ2-3	.	TRBV27	.	TGTGCCAGCAGTCCCCACAGGGCAGGTTTTGCAGATACGCAGTATTTT	CASSPHRAGFADTQYF
TRBJ2-1	.	TRBV7-2	.	TGTGCCAGCAGTTCTAGTTTTGGTGAGCAGTTCTTC	CASSSSFGEQFF
TRBJ1-1	.	TRBV27	TRBD1	TGTGCCAGCAGTTTGCGACAGGGGCGTGAAGCTTTCTTT	CASSLRQGREAFF
TRBJ1-6	few	TRBV6-1	.	TGTGCCAGCAGTGATGCAGGGGTAAATTCACCCCTCCACTTT	CASSDAGVNSPLHF
TRBJ1-5	.	TRBV6-5	TRBD1	TGTGCCAGCAGTTACCTGGGACAGTCCAATCAGCCCCAGCATTTT	CASSYLGQSNQPQHF
TRBJ2-4	.	TRBV18	.	TGTGCCAGCTCAGCACAGGAGGCTAAAAACATTCAGTACTTC	CASSAQEAKNIQYF
TRBJ2-5	.	TRBV15	TRBD2	TGTGCCACCAGCAGACTAGCGGCATTTTCTGAGACCCAGTACTTC	CATSRLAAFSETQYF
TRBJ2-2	.	TRBV5-1	TRBD1	TGCGCCAGCACCCTACTTCCGGGACAGGGGGCCGGGGAGCTGTTTTTT	CASTLLPGQGAGELFF
TRBJ2-3	.	TRBV27	.	TGTGCCAGCAGTTCGCTATCAGCGCGAGGTACGCAGTATTTT	CASSSLSARGTQYF
TRBJ2-5	.	TRBV30	.	TGTGCCTGGAGTATTTGGCGACGGGAGACCCAGTACTTC	CAWSIWRRETQYF
TRBJ1-1	.	TRBV19	.	TGTGCCAGTCTACGCCGGGACGCCACTGAAGCTTTCTTT	CASLRRDATEAFF
TRBJ2-7	.	TRBV5-1	.	TGCGCCAGCAGCCGAGAAAACGAGCAGTACTTC	CASSRENEQYF
TRBJ2-7	.	TRBV3-1/TRBV3-2	.	TGTGCCAGCAGCCAAGAGGGCAGTTCCTACGAGCAGTACTTC	CASSQEGSSYEQYF
TRBJ2-5	.	TRBV6-6	TRBD2	TGTGCCAGCAGTTTCTGGGCCGGGACTAGTAAAGAGACCCAGTACTTC	CASSFWAGTSKETQYF